These T cell receptor beta chains were read from a single sample in a study of blood T cell repertoires in COVID-19. Sequencing was performed with immunoSEQ multiplex PCR; in TCRdb, only in-frame clones are kept and a portion is missing. This table has 250,000 to 300,000 clones, approximately 85% appearing once. The sequenced sample consisted of PBMCs or T cells enriched from blood (not recorded which). The receptors here all came from a woman in her 50s who had recovered from COVID-19. The CDR3 runs from the conserved cysteine through the conserved F or W. The order of the fields is CDR3 length, J gene, V gene, clone size, D gene, CDR3 DNA, CDR3 protein. A D gene is named only where the DNA matches it firmly. Clone sizes are given selectively: once, few, many, or a class where the clone is expanded.

length: 16
J: TRBJ2-7
V: TRBV11-2
size: few
D: TRBD1
DNA: TGTGCCAGCAGCTTTGGGGGGACAGGGGGCGTCTACGAGCAGTACTTC
CDR3: CASSFGGTGGVYEQYF

length: 14
J: TRBJ1-5
V: TRBV5-6
size: NA
D: NA
DNA: TGTGCCAGCAGCTTGAACAGGATCAATCAGCCCCAGCATTTT
CDR3: CASSLNRINQPQHF

length: 13
J: TRBJ2-2
V: TRBV10-1
size: once
D: NA
DNA: TGCGCCAGCAGTCGGCCCGGGACCGGGGAGCTGTTTTTT
CDR3: CASSRPGTGELFF

length: 18
J: TRBJ2-1
V: TRBV24-1
size: NA
D: TRBD2
DNA: TGTGCCACCAGTGATCTTAGGGCTAGCGGGAGCTCCTACAATGAGCAGTTCTTC
CDR3: CATSDLRASGSSYNEQFF

length: 16
J: TRBJ1-4
V: TRBV4-1
size: NA
D: NA
DNA: TGCGCCAGCAGCCAAGGGGGCAGGACAGCTAATGAAAAACTGTTTTTT
CDR3: CASSQGGRTANEKLFF

length: 15
J: TRBJ1-1
V: TRBV5-4
size: NA
D: TRBD1
DNA: TGTGCCAGCACCTCGGGGACAGGGGGACCTGAGGGAGCTTTCTTT
CDR3: CASTSGTGGPEGAFF

length: 15
J: TRBJ2-2
V: TRBV7-9
size: NA
D: TRBD1
DNA: TGTGCCAGCAGCTTAAGGACAGGGAACACCGGGGAGCTGTTTTTT
CDR3: CASSLRTGNTGELFF

length: 16
J: TRBJ1-6
V: TRBV4-1
size: NA
D: TRBD1
DNA: TGCGCCAGCAGCCAAGACGCGACAGGGGAAGGTTCACCCCTCCACTTT
CDR3: CASSQDATGEGSPLHF

length: 13
J: TRBJ2-7
V: TRBV11-2
size: NA
D: TRBD1
DNA: TGTGCCAGCAGCCCGACAGGGACCTACGAGCAGTACTTC
CDR3: CASSPTGTYEQYF

length: 16
J: TRBJ1-2
V: TRBV1
size: many
D: NA
DNA: TGCACCAGCAGTCCTACCGACAGGGCCACCAACTATGGCTACACCTTC
CDR3: CTSSPTDRATNYGYTF

length: 16
J: TRBJ2-1
V: TRBV5-6
size: NA
D: TRBD2
DNA: TGTGCCAGCAGCTTGACCCGGACTAGCGGCTACAATGAGCAGTTCTTC
CDR3: CASSLTRTSGYNEQFF

length: 15
J: TRBJ2-5
V: TRBV10-1
size: NA
D: TRBD2
DNA: TGCGCCAGCAGTGAGTTCAACAGTGCCGGGGGGTCCCAGTACTTC
CDR3: CASSEFNSAGGSQYF

length: 16
J: TRBJ2-7
V: TRBV27
size: NA
D: NA
DNA: TGTGCCAGCAGTTTATCGTTGGGAGGAGTTTCCTACGAGCAGTACTTC
CDR3: CASSLSLGGVSYEQYF

length: 16
J: TRBJ1-1
V: TRBV7-3
size: once
D: TRBD1
DNA: TGTGCCAGCAGCCCCACCACCTTTGTGGGGGGGACAGGGGCTCATTTT
CDR3: CASSPTTFVGGTGAHF

length: 16
J: TRBJ2-5
V: TRBV19
size: NA
D: TRBD1
DNA: TGTGCCAGTAGTATAGCCGCCGGGACAGCAAAAGAGACCCAGTACTTC
CDR3: CASSIAAGTAKETQYF

length: 17
J: TRBJ1-5
V: TRBV27
size: NA
D: NA
DNA: TGTGCCAGCAGTTTATCGCGGGCTTTTGGTAGCAATCAGCCCCAGCATTTT
CDR3: CASSLSRAFGSNQPQHF

length: 14
J: TRBJ2-1
V: TRBV9
size: NA
D: TRBD1
DNA: TGTGCCAGCAGCGTAGGGGGACAGCTCAATGAGCAGTTCTTC
CDR3: CASSVGGQLNEQFF

length: 15
J: TRBJ2-7
V: TRBV4-1
size: NA
D: TRBD1
DNA: TGCGCCAGCAGCCTCGGACAGGGGGTGCGGAACGAGCAGTACTTC
CDR3: CASSLGQGVRNEQYF

length: 17
J: TRBJ2-2
V: TRBV9
size: once
D: TRBD2
DNA: TGTGCCAGCAGCGTACGCCTAGCGGGATCTGTTACCGGGGAGCTGTTTTTT
CDR3: CASSVRLAGSVTGELFF

length: 16
J: TRBJ2-5
V: TRBV7-6
size: few
D: NA
DNA: TGTGCCAGCAGCTTAGTTTGGGCGGGAAAACAAGAGACCCAGTACTTC
CDR3: CASSLVWAGKQETQYF

length: 14
J: TRBJ1-2
V: TRBV2
size: NA
D: NA
DNA: TGTGCCAGCAGTGAAGACAGGGCGCACTATGGCTACACCTTC
CDR3: CASSEDRAHYGYTF

length: 16
J: TRBJ2-1
V: TRBV3-1/TRBV3-2
size: NA
D: TRBD2
DNA: TGTGCCAGCAGCGGAAGGGCTAGCGGGCCCTACAATGAGCAGTTCTTC
CDR3: CASSGRASGPYNEQFF

length: 14
J: TRBJ2-2
V: TRBV7-3
size: NA
D: TRBD2
DNA: TGTGCCAGCAGTTTAGCGGGAGGAGCCGGGGAGCTGTTTTTT
CDR3: CASSLAGGAGELFF

length: 20
J: TRBJ2-6
V: TRBV4-1
size: NA
D: NA
DNA: TGCGCCAGCAGCCAAGGAGGGCTCCCGTGGAGGGACTCTGGGGCCAACGTCCTGACTTTC
CDR3: CASSQGGLPWRDSGANVLTF

length: 11
J: TRBJ1-1
V: TRBV12-3/TRBV12-4
size: few
D: NA
DNA: TGTGCCAGCAGACAGAACACTGAAGCTTTCTTT
CDR3: CASRQNTEAFF

length: 11
J: TRBJ1-1
V: TRBV6-5
size: NA
D: TRBD1
DNA: TGTGCCAGCAGTTATACAGGGGCAGCTTTCTTT
CDR3: CASSYTGAAFF

length: 15
J: TRBJ1-2
V: TRBV28
size: NA
D: NA
DNA: TGTGCCAGCAGTTTAGGGGGACAACATTCCTATGGCTACACCTTC
CDR3: CASSLGGQHSYGYTF

length: 14
J: TRBJ2-3
V: TRBV15
size: few
D: TRBD2
DNA: TGTGCCACCAGCAGAGACCGGGGGGGAGATACGCAGTATTTT
CDR3: CATSRDRGGDTQYF

length: 15
J: TRBJ2-7
V: TRBV6-1
size: NA
D: NA
DNA: TGTGCCAGCAGTGAAGGCGTGGACTCTGCCTACGAGCAGTACTTC
CDR3: CASSEGVDSAYEQYF

length: 13
J: TRBJ2-1
V: TRBV2
size: NA
D: NA
DNA: TGTGCCAGCAGTGGGGACTTGCTAGTTGAGCAGTTCTTC
CDR3: CASSGDLLVEQFF

length: 13
J: TRBJ1-4
V: TRBV28
size: NA
D: TRBD1
DNA: TGTGCCCTCACGGGGGGACAGGGACCTAAACTGTTTTTT
CDR3: CALTGGQGPKLFF

length: 14
J: TRBJ2-7
V: TRBV30
size: NA
D: TRBD2
DNA: TGTGCCTGGAGTGTCTCTAGCGGGACCTACGAGCAGTACTTC
CDR3: CAWSVSSGTYEQYF

length: 14
J: TRBJ1-1
V: TRBV6-4
size: NA
D: NA
DNA: TGTGCCAGCTCACCCGAGGCAGGGGTGACTGAAGCTTTCTTT
CDR3: CASSPEAGVTEAFF

length: 15
J: TRBJ1-1
V: TRBV10-3
size: NA
D: NA
DNA: TGTGCCATCAGTGAGTCGGCAGGGGTGATAAGGGAAGCTTTCTTT
CDR3: CAISESAGVIREAFF

length: 13
J: TRBJ2-1
V: TRBV9
size: NA
D: TRBD1
DNA: TGTGCCAGCAGCGCGACAGGGTATGCAGGGCAGTTCTTC
CDR3: CASSATGYAGQFF

length: 15
J: TRBJ1-1
V: TRBV10-2
size: few
D: NA
DNA: TGCGCCAGCACCACCGTGGGGCGGTCGAACACTGAAGCTTTCTTT
CDR3: CASTTVGRSNTEAFF

length: 15
J: TRBJ2-7
V: TRBV5-4
size: NA
D: TRBD2
DNA: TGTGCCAGCAGGGACGGGACTAGCGGGAGTTACGAGCAGTACTTC
CDR3: CASRDGTSGSYEQYF

length: 14
J: TRBJ1-5
V: TRBV27
size: NA
D: NA
DNA: TGTGCCAGCAGTTTATCGACAGGCAATCAGCCCCAGCATTTT
CDR3: CASSLSTGNQPQHF

length: 15
J: TRBJ2-7
V: TRBV15
size: NA
D: NA
DNA: TGTGCCACCAGCAGAGATACCAGGGGAAACTACGAGCAGTACTTC
CDR3: CATSRDTRGNYEQYF

length: 11
J: TRBJ2-7
V: TRBV28
size: NA
D: NA
DNA: TGTGCCAGCACGAAGGGAGGCGAGCAGTACTTC
CDR3: CASTKGGEQYF

length: 16
J: TRBJ2-3
V: TRBV9
size: NA
D: NA
DNA: TGTGCCAGCAGCCCGGGGAGTAACCAGCAAGGAGATACGCAGTATTTT
CDR3: CASSPGSNQQGDTQYF

length: 14
J: TRBJ2-1
V: TRBV30
size: NA
D: NA
DNA: TGTGCCTGGAGTGCCGCTTGGCGGAAGGATGAGCAGTTCTTC
CDR3: CAWSAAWRKDEQFF

length: 13
J: TRBJ1-2
V: TRBV3-1/TRBV3-2
size: once
D: NA
DNA: TGTGCCAGCAGGTCAGGGACTAACTATGGCTACACCTTC
CDR3: CASRSGTNYGYTF

length: 14
J: TRBJ2-1
V: TRBV2
size: NA
D: TRBD2
DNA: TGTGCCAGCACCGAGACTAGCGGGAGCTATGAGCAGTTCTTC
CDR3: CASTETSGSYEQFF

length: 14
J: TRBJ2-2
V: TRBV9
size: NA
D: NA
DNA: TGTGCCAGCAATATACAGCCAGGGACCGGGGAGCTGTTTTTT
CDR3: CASNIQPGTGELFF

length: 15
J: TRBJ2-7
V: TRBV15
size: NA
D: TRBD1
DNA: TGTGCCACCAGCAGAGCCGGGACAGCCTCCTACGAGCAGTACTTC
CDR3: CATSRAGTASYEQYF

length: 15
J: TRBJ2-3
V: TRBV18
size: NA
D: TRBD1
DNA: TGTGCCAGCTCACCGAGCGGGACAGGGCCAGATACGCAGTATTTT
CDR3: CASSPSGTGPDTQYF

length: 14
J: TRBJ2-7
V: TRBV19
size: NA
D: NA
DNA: TGTGCCAGTGGAGGGTCCCATATGTCCTACGAGCAGTACTTC
CDR3: CASGGSHMSYEQYF

length: 15
J: TRBJ2-1
V: TRBV28
size: NA
D: NA
DNA: TGTGCCAGCAGTTTGGTCGGGAGTGCCTACAATGAGCAGTTCTTC
CDR3: CASSLVGSAYNEQFF

length: 14
J: TRBJ2-3
V: TRBV7-3
size: few
D: TRBD2
DNA: TGTGCCAGCAGGCGAACTAGCGGCACAGATACGCAGTATTTT
CDR3: CASRRTSGTDTQYF

length: 18
J: TRBJ2-6
V: TRBV7-9
size: once
D: NA
DNA: TGTGCCAGCAGGTCCGGGACACAAGAATCCTCTGGGGCCAACGTCCTGACTTTC
CDR3: CASRSGTQESSGANVLTF

length: 17
J: TRBJ2-7
V: TRBV2
size: NA
D: TRBD2
DNA: TGTGCCAGCAGGACCCCGGGGGGACTAGCGCACTCCTACGAGCAGTACTTC
CDR3: CASRTPGGLAHSYEQYF

length: 14
J: TRBJ2-3
V: TRBV28
size: NA
D: TRBD1
DNA: TGTGCCAGCAGCCGGACAGGTTACACAGATACGCAGTATTTT
CDR3: CASSRTGYTDTQYF

length: 14
J: TRBJ2-1
V: TRBV6-4
size: NA
D: TRBD2
DNA: TGTGCCAGCAGTGAGGCGGGAGGGCCCCGAGAGCAGTTCTTC
CDR3: CASSEAGGPREQFF